The 31 T cell receptor beta chains reported below all come from one sample, sequenced in a study of control samples from healthy donors and cancer patients (dated by TCRdb to the early 2020s). The library was generated by the immunoSEQ multiplex PCR assay. TCRdb mirrors the immuneACCESS table, restricted to in-frame sequences. Some clones are absent from its copies; in checked studies, under half trace to an unresolved V gene, and the reason for the others is unknown. This sample comprises some 200,000 clones, roughly 93% of them detected only once. Over 1.1% of the sample comes from the top ten. The sequencing input was blood. All receptors derive from a man aged 18-30 years in good health.

Comment on this clone: Other nucleotide sequences in the sample specify the same CDR3. The chain links TRBV2 to TRBJ2-7, with D hard to call. The CDR3 contains 13 residues. Trimming removed 4 bases from V and 4 bases from J, with 11 bases in between. In germline, CDR1 is SNHLY, CDR2 FYNNEI. DNA of the CDR3: TGTGCCAGCAGTGGACAAGGGTGGTACGAGCAGTACTTC. This codes for CASSGQGWYEQYF.

This chain connects TRBV5-1 to TRBJ1-3; D may be TRBD1 (5 bases). Per germline, CDR1 SGHRS and CDR2 YFSETQ. Trimming pared 2 bases from V and 2 bases from J, leaving 14 bases between. The CDR3 length is 16 residues. In DNA form, the CDR3 reads TGCGCCAGCAGCTTACAAGAGAGGGGCCCTGGAAACACCATATATTTT. This translates into CASSLQERGPGNTIYF. Full variable domain (remainder filled in from reference TRBV5-1 and TRBJ1-3): KAGVTQTPRYLIKTRGQQVTLSCSPISGHRSVSWYQQTPGQGLQFLFEYFSETQRNKGNFPGRFSGRQFSNSRSEMNVSTLELGDSALYLCASSLQERGPGNTIYFGEGSWLTVV.

The V and J genes are TRBV6-5 and TRBJ1-4; 7 nucleotides match TRBD1. Per the germline V gene, CDR1 is MNHEY and CDR2 is SVGAGI. This CDR3 is 15 amino acids long. J was trimmed by 8 bases and V by 4 bases; bases with no gene match: 10. This CDR3 is CASSFHRQGREKLFF. The CDR3 DNA reads as TGTGCCAGCAGTTTCCACCGACAGGGACGCGAAAAACTGTTTTTT.

The chain joins TRBV7-9 to TRBJ2-3, with TRBD1 matching 7 bases. The CDR3 has 12 amino acids. Germline V gives CDR1 SEHNR, CDR2 FQNEAQ (reference sequence). V gave up 4 bases and J gave up 14 bases; unmatched junction bases: 9. The CDR3 sequence: CASSSFRDRGYF. DNA of the CDR3: TGTGCCAGCAGCTCCTTCCGGGACAGAGGGTATTTT.

The chain links TRBV6-4 to TRBJ1-1, with D unclear. Germline CDR1 and CDR2: MRHNA and SNTAGT. The CDR3 is 14 residues long. V was trimmed by 3 bases and J by 4 bases, leaving 12 bases between them. The CDR3: CASSERVESTEAFF. In DNA form, the CDR3 reads TGTGCCAGCAGTGAACGGGTCGAGAGCACTGAAGCTTTCTTT.

This chain joins TRBV7-2 and TRBJ1-2, with unresolved D. The CDR3 loop spans 15 amino acids. Germline assignment: CDR1 SGHTA and CDR2 FQGNSA. The ends were cut back, 3 bases at V and 8 bases at J, with 19 bases in the middle. The CDR3 spells CASSFPPASRRGYTF. In nucleotides, the CDR3 is TGTGCCAGCAGCTTCCCGCCCGCGTCCCGGAGGGGCTACACCTTC.

This rearrangement joins TRBV9 to TRBJ1-6; 10 nucleotides agree with TRBD1. The J segment lost 2 bases and the V segment lost 4 bases, leaving 6 bases of the junction unmatched. CDR3 length: 17 amino acids. Germline values: CDR1 SGDLS, CDR2 YYNGEE. The CDR3 DNA sequence: TGTGCCAGCAGCAGGGGACAGGGGATCACCTATAATTCACCCCTCCACTTT. This encodes CASSRGQGITYNSPLHF.

The chain is built from TRBV4-1 and TRBJ1-4; a possible D gene is TRBD1 (5 bases). The CDR3 consists of 16 residues. V shed 0 bases and J shed 4 bases, with 12 bases lying between them. In germline, CDR1 is MGHRA, CDR2 YSYEKL. The DNA of the CDR3 is TGCGCCAGCAGCCAAGATCCGGGGGTCCTTAATGAAAAACTGTTTTTT. Its protein is CASSQDPGVLNEKLFF.

The chain is built from TRBV5-6 and TRBJ2-7; tentatively, D is TRBD1 (6 bases). Germline values: CDR1 SGHDT, CDR2 YYEEEE. V lost 1 base and J 6 bases, leaving 14 bases between the germline ends. The CDR3 extends over 14 amino acids. CDR3 in DNA: TGTGCCAGCAGCTTGAGGTCAGGGGCTCTCGAGCAGTACTTC. It is translated as CASSLRSGALEQYF.

CDR3 amino acids: CASSSTGPHEKLFF. The DNA of the CDR3 is TGTGCCAGCAGCTCGACAGGGCCTCATGAAAAACTGTTTTTT. The gene calls are TRBV7-9 and TRBJ1-4; 7 positions match TRBD1. V lost 4 bases to trimming and J lost 6 bases; unmatched junction nucleotides: 5. CDR3 size: 14 residues. Germline-derived CDR1 and CDR2 are SEHNR and FQNEAQ (reference sequence). The full variable domain, rest sourced from reference TRBV7-9 and TRBJ1-4, is DTGVSQNPRHKITKRGQNVTFRCDPISEHNRLYWYRQTLGQGPEFLTYFQNEAQLEKSRLLSDRFSAERPKGSFSTLEIQRTEQGDSAMYLCASSSTGPHEKLFFGSGTQLSVL.

The V call is TRBV5-5, the J call TRBJ2-6; D unclear. This CDR3 comprises 14 residues. V was clipped by 0 bases and J by 2 bases, with 3 bases between them. Looked up from germline, CDR1 is SGHKS and CDR2 is YYEKEE (reference sequence). DNA for the CDR3: TGTGCCAGCAGCTTGGAACCTGGGGCCAACGTCCTGACTTTC. It yields the protein CASSLEPGANVLTF.

The chain has TRBV6-5 and TRBJ1-3; D call uncertain. V shed 4 bases and J shed 0 bases, with 10 bases lying between them. The CDR3 extends over 15 amino acids. CDR1 is MNHEY and CDR2 is SVGAGI in the germline V gene. The CDR3 here is CASSSARDSGNTIYF. For the CDR3, the DNA is TGTGCCAGCAGTTCAGCCCGGGACTCTGGAAACACCATATATTTT.

The V and J genes are TRBV11-2 and TRBJ1-1, with D unresolved. The germline V gene has CDR1 SGHAT and CDR2 FQNNGV. CDR3 length: 14 residues. Trimming took off 5 bases at V and 1 base at J, with 11 bases between the two ends. DNA of the CDR3: TGTGCCAGCAGCGCTCTCGGAGGGAACACTGAAGCTTTCTTT. This encodes CASSALGGNTEAFF.

The chain combines TRBV6-5 with TRBJ1-4, with D tentatively TRBD1 (5 bases). This CDR3 is built from 14 residues. With 3 bases removed from V and 2 bases from J, the gap between germline ends came to 7 bases. CDR1 is MNHEY, CDR2 SVGAGI, per germline. Here the CDR3 DNA reads TGTGCCAGCAGTTATGAGGGGACTAATGAAAAACTGTTTTTT. Its protein is CASSYEGTNEKLFF.

This clone was observed a single time. The chain has TRBV25-1 and TRBJ1-2; no reliable D call. Germline V gives CDR1 MGHDK, CDR2 SYGVNS. The CDR3 spans 12 residues. V was shortened by 2 bases and J by 5 bases, with 6 bases between the two germline ends. The CDR3 loop reads CASSEVGYGYTF. CDR3 in DNA: TGTGCCAGCAGTGAAGTGGGGTATGGCTACACCTTC.

The chain carries TRBV5-1 and TRBJ1-2; no reliable D call. Germline V gives CDR1 SGHRS, CDR2 YFSETQ. This CDR3 comprises 13 residues. V lost 0 bases and J lost 8, with 11 bases in between. The CDR3 is CASSLEGLEGYTF. The CDR3 nucleotides read TGCGCCAGCAGCTTGGAGGGTTTAGAGGGCTACACCTTC.

This clone was seen a handful of times. The V call is TRBV7-9, the J call TRBJ2-7; 10 bases align to TRBD1. J gave up 6 bases and V 4 bases, and 6 bases lay outside the gene matches. The CDR3 runs to 14 residues. Germline CDR1 and CDR2: SEHNR and FQNEAQ (reference sequence). CDR3 loop: CASSSRDRGREQYF. CDR3 nucleotide sequence: TGTGCCAGCAGCTCCCGGGACAGGGGTCGCGAGCAGTACTTC.

This chain links TRBV6-5 with TRBJ2-3, with D perhaps TRBD2 (6 bases). Germline lookup yields CDR1 MNHEY and CDR2 SVGAGI. Deletions cut 10 bases from V and 6 bases from J, with 20 bases between. There are 14 residues in the CDR3. CDR3 DNA sequence: TGTGCCACCTTGTCGGCGGGGTCAGTCGATACGCAGTATTTT. Translating gives CATLSAGSVDTQYF.

The V call is TRBV19, the J call TRBJ2-7; D unclear. The CDR3 is 12 amino acids. V was trimmed by 10 bases and J by 2 bases, leaving 12 bases between them. Per the germline V gene, CDR1 is LNHDA and CDR2 is SQIVND (reference sequence). The CDR3 DNA sequence: TGTGCCACCCGGACGGAGACCTACGAGCAGTACTTC. Its translation: CATRTETYEQYF. The variable domain in full, completed from reference TRBV19 and TRBJ2-7, reads DGGITQSPKYLFRKEGQNVTLSCEQNLNHDAMYWYRQDPGQGLRLIYYSQIVNDFQKGDIAEGYSVSREKKESFPLTVTSAQKNPTAFYLCATRTETYEQYFGPGTRLTVT.

J is TRBJ2-7 and V is TRBV7-7; 9 nucleotides line up with TRBD2. This CDR3 has 15 amino acids. Germline V CDR1 and CDR2: SSHAT, FNYEAQ (reference sequence). The ends lost 1 base at V and 6 bases at J; junction bases unmatched: 7. The CDR3 loop reads CASSLGPGLAVEQYF. As DNA, the CDR3 is TGTGCCAGCAGCTTAGGCCCGGGACTAGCAGTCGAGCAGTACTTC.

The CDR3 bases are TGTGCCAGCAGCCTACAGGGGAGGTCAAACAATGAGCAGTTCTTC. This translates into CASSLQGRSNNEQFF. The chain joins TRBV5-6 to TRBJ2-1, with D perhaps matching TRBD1 (7 bases). The CDR3 sequence is 15 residues long. Trimming left V 4 bases short and J 5 bases short, with 16 bases between. The germline CDR1 and CDR2 sequences are SGHDT and YYEEEE.

The chain recombines TRBV29-1 with TRBJ1-2; 8 bases map to TRBD1. The V gene end was trimmed by 6 bases and the J gene end by 4 bases; junction bases not matched to a gene: 10. CDR3 length: 14 amino acids. The germline V gene encodes CDR1 SQVTM and CDR2 ANQGSEA. The CDR3 loop is CSVFAPGQAYGYTF. The CDR3, as DNA: TGCAGCGTCTTCGCGCCGGGACAGGCCTATGGCTACACCTTC.

This clone was detected a few times. The chain joins TRBV5-1 to TRBJ2-3; TRBD2 matches at 7 bases. The germline gives CDR1 SGHRS, CDR2 YFSETQ. The trim removed 4 bases at V and 0 bases at J, leaving 8 bases unmatched. The CDR3 is 16 amino acids. The CDR3 coding sequence is TGCGCCAGCAGCCTTGGGGGAGGGCTGAGCACAGATACGCAGTATTTT. Translation: CASSLGGGLSTDTQYF.

The J gene is TRBJ2-3, the V gene TRBV5-5; D ambiguous. With 4 bases removed from V and 2 bases from J, the gap between germline ends came to 11 bases. CDR1 and CDR2 from the germline V gene are SGHKS and YYEKEE (reference sequence). The CDR3 spans 14 residues. CDR3 region: CASSLAGNTDTQYF. Written as DNA, the CDR3 is TGTGCCAGCAGCCTCGCAGGTAACACAGATACGCAGTATTTT.

This chain links TRBV10-3 with TRBJ1-6; TRBD1 is a possible D gene (6 bases). This CDR3 region has 15 residues. With 6 bases removed from V and 4 bases from J, the gap between germline ends came to 13 bases. Germline assignment: CDR1 ENHRY and CDR2 SYGVKD. CDR3 amino acids: CAISLQGGYNSPLHF. The CDR3, as DNA: TGTGCCATCAGCCTACAGGGAGGTTATAATTCACCCCTCCACTTT.

This chain uses TRBV29-1 with TRBJ2-7, with D tentatively TRBD1 (5 bases). V dropped 6 bases and J dropped 1 base, with 7 bases sitting between them. The CDR3 sequence is 11 residues long. The germline CDR1 and CDR2 sequences are SQVTM and ANQGSEA. CDR3 coding DNA: TGCAGCGTAGGGGCATCCTACGAGCAGTACTTC. It codes for CSVGASYEQYF.

The chain uses TRBV5-8 and TRBJ2-5; D remains ambiguous. This CDR3 comprises 15 residues. The germline gives CDR1 SGHTS, CDR2 YDEGEE. V lost 1 base to trimming and J lost 4 bases, with 14 bases between them. The CDR3 region has the DNA TGTGCCAGCAGCTTGAGAGGCCGAAACGTAGAGACCCAGTACTTC. This sequence encodes CASSLRGRNVETQYF.

The chain has TRBV19 and TRBJ1-3; D call uncertain. This CDR3 is 15 amino acids long. CDR1 and CDR2 (germline): LNHDA, SQIVND (reference sequence). With 0 bases removed from V and 3 bases from J, the gap between germline ends came to 9 bases. Here the CDR3 DNA reads TGTGCCAGTAGTATAGATCTCGGGGATGGAAACACCATATATTTT. Its protein product is CASSIDLGDGNTIYF.

V gene TRBV5-1 combines with J gene TRBJ2-1; D perhaps matches TRBD1 (7 bases). Deletions cut 4 bases from V and 10 bases from J, with 24 bases between. The CDR3 runs 16 residues. CDR1 is SGHRS, CDR2 YFSETQ, per germline. As DNA, the CDR3 is TGCGCCAGCAGCGGAGGAGATAGGAGGGGGCGAGGAGAGCAGTTCTTC. Residues: CASSGGDRRGRGEQFF.

J is TRBJ1-1 and V is TRBV19; 7 bases map to TRBD1. This CDR3 spans 11 amino acids. Germline CDR1 is LNHDA and CDR2 is SQIVND (reference sequence). With 3 bases clipped from V and 10 bases from J, the junction kept 2 bases outside the gene matches. CDR3 loop: CASSIRGGAFF. Written as DNA, the CDR3 is TGTGCCAGTAGTATCAGGGGGGGAGCTTTCTTT.

This chain uses TRBV5-6 with TRBJ2-7; D is perhaps TRBD2 (6 bases). The CDR3 has 16 amino acids. V gave up 4 bases and J gave up 7 bases, with 24 bases separating them. The germline gives CDR1 SGHDT, CDR2 YYEEEE. DNA for the CDR3: TGTGCCAGCAGCCCCTCGGCGGGGACGATAGTGGGGGAGCAGTACTTC. It codes for CASSPSAGTIVGEQYF.